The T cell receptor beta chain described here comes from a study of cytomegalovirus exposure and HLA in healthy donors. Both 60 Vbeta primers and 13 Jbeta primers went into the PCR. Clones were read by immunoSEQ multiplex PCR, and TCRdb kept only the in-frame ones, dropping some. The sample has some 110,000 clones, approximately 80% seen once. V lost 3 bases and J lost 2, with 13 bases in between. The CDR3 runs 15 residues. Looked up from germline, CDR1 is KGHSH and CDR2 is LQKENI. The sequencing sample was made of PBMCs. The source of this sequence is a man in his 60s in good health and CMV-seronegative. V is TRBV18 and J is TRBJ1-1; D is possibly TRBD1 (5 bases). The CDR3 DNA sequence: TGTGCCAGCTCACCCCCGGGCAGGGTTAACACTGAAGCTTTCTTT. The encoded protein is CASSPPGRVNTEAFF.